What follows are 27 T cell receptor beta chains derived from one specimen sequenced in a study of response to subunit inactivated influenza vaccine. TCRdb independently ran MiXCR on the RT-PCR reads; one entry per CDR3 protein. This table has 590,000 or so distinct CDR3 sequences, 12% to 15% appearing once. The material was PBMCs from blood, obtained about 14 days before vaccination. These receptors were taken from a middle-aged man who received an inactivated influenza vaccine.

This clonotype has a handful of counts. This chain connects TRBV5-1 to TRBJ2-3, with D possibly being TRBD1 (6 bases). V gave up 3 bases and J gave up 1 base, with 12 bases separating them. CDR1 is SGHRS and CDR2 is YFSETQ in the germline V gene. The length of the CDR3 is 15 residues. This CDR3 reads CASSYRVGGTDTQYF. The CDR3 bases are TGCGCCAGCAGCTACAGGGTCGGAGGCACAGATACGCAGTATTTT.

The sample holds a few counts of this clonotype. The chain is built from TRBV5-1 and TRBJ2-7; 7 bases line up with TRBD1. There are 14 residues in the CDR3. Germline CDR1 SGHRS, CDR2 YFSETQ. Unmatched junction bases numbered 5, after V lost 0 bases and J lost 5 bases. The CDR3: CASSLARQGHEQYF. The CDR3 coding sequence is TGCGCCAGCAGCTTGGCCCGACAGGGCCACGAGCAGTACTTC.

This clonotype has more than one count but fewer than ten. V usage is TRBV6-2 or TRBV6-3 and J usage is TRBJ1-5; no reliable D call. V lost 6 bases and J lost 6, with 18 bases in between. From germline, CDR1 is MNHEY and CDR2 SVGEGT. The CDR3 has 15 amino acids. CDR3 coding DNA: TGTGCCAGCAGGGACTACGGGAGGGAGAGTCAGCCCCAGCATTTT. It translates to CASRDYGRESQPQHF.

About this clonotype: The conserved final phenylalanine or tryptophan is absent from the CDR3, which likely points to a read error. The J gene is TRBJ1-2, the V gene TRBV12-3 or TRBV12-4; TRBD1 matches 10 bases. V lost 5 bases to trimming and J lost 4 bases; unmatched junction nucleotides: 7. There are 15 residues in the CDR3. The CDR3 reads CASSKGTGVTYGYTS. DNA for the CDR3: TGTGCCAGCAGTAAGGGGACAGGGGTGACCTATGGCTACACCTCA.

The genes are TRBV18 and TRBJ2-1; 13 positions agree with TRBD2. V gave up 2 bases and J gave up 6 bases; unmatched junction bases: 4. This CDR3 is 16 amino acids long. Germline V CDR1 and CDR2: KGHSH, LQKENI. CDR3: CASSPMTSGRFNEQFF. The CDR3 DNA sequence: TGTGCCAGCTCACCAATGACTAGCGGGAGGTTCAATGAGCAGTTCTTC.

This clonotype was counted between two and nine times. V and J are TRBV20-1 and TRBJ2-6, with a weak D call TRBD2 (6 bases). The germline CDR1 and CDR2 sequences are DFQATT and SNEGSKA (reference sequence). V gave up 5 bases and J gave up 4 bases, with 12 bases separating them. The CDR3 runs 14 residues. Here the CDR3 reads CSALWRVGANVLTF. The CDR3 bases are TGCAGTGCTCTCTGGAGGGTCGGGGCCAACGTCCTGACTTTC.

Ten or more counts support this clonotype. This chain joins TRBV10-3 and TRBJ1-6; no reliable D call. Looked up from germline, CDR1 is ENHRY and CDR2 is SYGVKD. The CDR3 totals 13 residues. Trimming took off 4 bases at V and 8 bases at J, with 9 bases between the two ends. The CDR3 DNA reads as TGTGCCATCAGTGCGTTGGGCGATTCACCCCTCCACTTT. It codes for CAISALGDSPLHF.

In its sample, this clonotype was seen a few times. The chain uses TRBV5-4 and TRBJ1-3, with D hard to call. Germline V CDR1 and CDR2: SGHNT, YYREEE (reference sequence). Trimming left V 4 bases short and J 1 base short, with 9 bases between. The CDR3 runs to 14 residues. The CDR3 DNA reads as TGTGCCAGCAGCCGGGGAGGATCTGGAAACACCATATATTTT. This sequence encodes CASSRGGSGNTIYF.

The CDR3: CASSLASWREIGSTDTQYF. The CDR3 DNA reads as TGTGCCAGCAGTTTAGCGAGTTGGCGGGAGATAGGTAGCACAGATACGCAGTATTTT. The gene calls are TRBV12-3 or TRBV12-4 and TRBJ2-3; TRBD2 agrees at 7 bases. Trimming took 0 bases from V and 0 from J; bases not matched to a gene: 12. The CDR3 runs 19 residues.

This clonotype occurred a few times. The chain employs TRBV20-1 and TRBJ1-1; D possibly corresponds to TRBD1 (6 bases). Germline CDR1 is DFQATT and CDR2 is SNEGSKA (reference sequence). The V gene lost 1 base and the J gene lost 4 bases, with 16 bases spanning the gap. CDR3 length: 15 residues. The CDR3 reads CSARAPTRGSTEAFF. In DNA form, the CDR3 reads TGCAGTGCTAGAGCCCCCACCAGGGGATCCACTGAAGCTTTCTTT.

The rearrangement uses TRBV7-9 and TRBJ2-7; D might be TRBD1 (7 bases). V was pared by 6 bases and J by 7 bases, with 28 bases between. CDR3 length: 17 residues. The germline V gene has CDR1 SEHNR and CDR2 FQNEAQ (reference sequence). This CDR3 is CASSNFGQEQRLGEQYF. CDR3 in DNA: TGTGCCAGCAGTAATTTCGGACAGGAGCAAAGACTAGGAGAGCAGTACTTC.

This clonotype turned up a few times. The chain combines TRBV7-2 with TRBJ2-4, with TRBD1 matching 8 bases. CDR1 is SGHTA, CDR2 FQGNSA, per germline. CDR3 length: 14 residues. Trimming took 5 bases from V and 4 from J; bases not matched to a gene: 4. As DNA, the CDR3 is TGTGCCAGCAGCCCCCGACAGGGGAAAAACATTCAGTACTTC. Encoded protein: CASSPRQGKNIQYF.

The V gene is TRBV6-1, the J gene TRBJ2-2, with 14 bases matching TRBD2. With 7 bases clipped from V and 8 bases from J, the junction kept 3 bases outside the gene matches. Germline V lookup: CDR1 MNHNS, CDR2 SASEGT. CDR3 size: 14 residues. CDR3 nucleotide sequence: TGTGCCAGCAAAGGGACTAGCGGGAGTGGGGAGCTGTTTTTT. It specifies CASKGTSGSGELFF.

This chain connects TRBV5-1 to TRBJ2-3; D is uncertain. The CDR3 is made up of 14 amino acids. Germline V gene sequence: CDR1 SGHRS, CDR2 YFSETQ. V was trimmed by 5 bases and J by 2 bases, leaving 12 bases between them. CDR3 sequence (DNA): TGCGCCAGCAGGCCAACGGTTGACACAGATACGCAGTATTTT. It translates to CASRPTVDTDTQYF.

This clonotype was observed many times. The chain combines TRBV6-1 with TRBJ1-4, with no clear D. In germline, CDR1 is MNHNS, CDR2 SASEGT. This CDR3 has 14 amino acids. Trimming took off 5 bases at V and 4 bases at J, with 11 bases between the two ends. In nucleotides, the CDR3 is TGTGCCAGCAGTCGATACGGGGTTAATGAAAAACTGTTTTTT. Translating gives CASSRYGVNEKLFF.

This clonotype was detected ten times or more. This chain uses TRBV2 with TRBJ2-1, with 8 bases fitting TRBD1. The CDR3 runs 15 residues. The trim removed 8 bases at V and 6 bases at J, leaving 12 bases unmatched. The V gene's germline CDR1 is SNHLY and CDR2 FYNNEI. CDR3 loop: CASVRGQGRGNEQFF. Here the CDR3 DNA reads TGTGCCAGCGTTCGCGGACAGGGACGCGGCAATGAGCAGTTCTTC. Together with reference TRBV2 and TRBJ2-1, the CDR3 gives the full variable domain: EPEVTQTPSHQVTQMGQEVILRCVPISNHLYFYWYRQILGQKVEFLVSFYNNEISEKSEIFDDQFSVERPDGSNFTLKIRSTKLEDSAMYFCASVRGQGRGNEQFFGPGTRLTVL.

This sequence joins TRBV7-9 and TRBJ1-2, with D possibly TRBD1 on 5 matching bases. This CDR3 has 16 residues. V lost 5 bases, J lost 2 bases, and 18 bases lay in between. Germline CDR1 is SEHNR and CDR2 is FQNEAQ (reference sequence). The CDR3 protein is CASSPAPWQGNYGYTF. DNA for the CDR3: TGTGCCAGCAGCCCGGCACCTTGGCAGGGAAACTATGGCTACACCTTC.

The CDR3 DNA reads as TGCAGCGTTGAAAACCCAAGGACAGGGGGCGTGGGGGAGCAGTACTTC. Protein product: CSVENPRTGGVGEQYF. This chain connects TRBV29-1 to TRBJ2-7; TRBD1 matches at 11 bases. J gave up 7 bases and V 2 bases, and 13 bases lay outside the gene matches. CDR1 and CDR2 from the germline V gene are SQVTM and ANQGSEA. The CDR3 sequence is 16 residues long.

This chain uses TRBV18 with TRBJ1-2; weak D call: TRBD1 (5 bases). From germline, CDR1 is KGHSH and CDR2 LQKENI. The germline V and J ends were trimmed by 1 base and 0 bases, with 9 bases remaining between them. CDR3 length: 15 amino acids. Here the CDR3 DNA reads TGTGCCAGCTCACCACAGCAGGGTACTAACTATGGCTACACCTTC. Translation gives CASSPQQGTNYGYTF.

CDR3: CASRSGPGFSGNTIYF. In DNA form, the CDR3 reads TGTGCCAGCAGGTCGGGCCCGGGGTTCTCTGGAAACACCATATATTTT. The chain links TRBV28 to TRBJ1-3; D is undetermined. This CDR3 is 16 amino acids long. V lost 6 bases, J lost 0 bases, and 15 bases lay in between. CDR1 and CDR2 from the germline V gene are MDHEN and SYDVKM.

The V call is TRBV4-3, the J call TRBJ2-7; D gene unclear. Germline assignment: CDR1 LGHNA and CDR2 YSLEER. The CDR3 loop spans 14 amino acids. Deletions cut 6 bases from V and 0 bases from J, with 12 bases between. CDR3: CASRGWSDSYEQYF. The CDR3 region has the DNA TGCGCCAGCAGAGGGTGGAGCGACTCCTACGAGCAGTACTTC.

This clonotype has only a few counts. This chain uses TRBV6-1 with TRBJ2-5, with 7 bases aligning to TRBD1. With V trimmed by 7 bases and J by 5 bases, 7 bases remained unmatched. The CDR3 length is 13 residues. Germline-derived CDR1 and CDR2 are MNHNS and SASEGT. The CDR3 spells CASTPGQWETQYF. The CDR3 DNA is TGTGCCAGCACTCCGGGACAGTGGGAGACCCAGTACTTC.

V gene TRBV14 combines with J gene TRBJ2-2, with D uncertain. Trimming shortened V by 3 bases and J by 4 bases, and 12 bases separated the two germline ends. The CDR3 is 15 amino acids. Per germline, CDR1 SGHDN and CDR2 FVKESK. The CDR3 nucleotides read TGTGCCAGCAGCCAGATGGGGTTTGTCACCGGGGAGCTGTTTTTT. Residues: CASSQMGFVTGELFF.

Comments on this clonotype: This is likely a read error, given that the CDR3 carries no conserved phenylalanine or tryptophan at its end. The J gene is TRBJ2-3, the V gene TRBV7-9; D is possibly TRBD1 (6 bases). V gave up 5 bases and J gave up 2 bases, with 17 bases separating them. The CDR3 length is 16 residues. The germline V gene has CDR1 SEHNR and CDR2 FQNEAQ (reference sequence). DNA for the CDR3: TGTGCCAGCAGCGCCCGGGACACCCTCTCCACAGATACGCAGTATCTT. Its translation: CASSARDTLSTDTQYL.

The V and J genes are TRBV7-3 and TRBJ2-1; 8 bases align to TRBD1. After removal of 3 bases from V and 9 bases from J, the junction contained 4 bases not matched to a gene. CDR3 length: 13 residues. Looked up from germline, CDR1 is SGHTA and CDR2 is FQGTGA. CDR3 bases: TGTGCCAGCAGCTTTCAGGGGGCCGGTGAGCAGTTCTTC. Its translation: CASSFQGAGEQFF.

This clonotype was seen ten or more times. The rearrangement links TRBV11-2 to TRBJ1-2; D not resolved. Trimming removed 1 base from V and 8 bases from J, with 8 bases in between. CDR1 SGHAT and CDR2 FQNNGV come from the germline V gene. This CDR3 spans 12 amino acids. The CDR3 here is CASSLGREGYTF. CDR3 coding DNA: TGTGCCAGCAGCTTAGGCCGGGAAGGCTACACCTTC.

The chain employs TRBV20-1 and TRBJ1-1; D call uncertain. Germline V lookup: CDR1 DFQATT, CDR2 SNEGSKA (reference sequence). CDR3 length equals 14 residues. V lost 3 bases and J 3 bases, leaving 14 bases between the germline ends. CDR3 amino acids: CSASEVGRDTEAFF. DNA for the CDR3: TGCAGTGCTAGCGAGGTAGGGAGGGACACTGAAGCTTTCTTT.